A selection of T cell receptor beta chains follows, all from one sample in a study of human T cells and chemical hapten exposure. One entry per CDR3 protein results from TCRdb running MiXCR on the RACE reads. The data contain about 140,000 distinct CDR3 sequences, approximately 12% of them singletons. The source was whole blood, collected in connection with sensitization to the hapten diphenylcyclopropenone (DPC). The source is a woman aged 45-65 years with alopecia areata. Some clones in this sample may be carry-over from other donors' samples. Each CDR3 is given with its conserved first and last residue. Fields, in order: D gene, V gene, J gene, clone size, CDR3 DNA, CDR3 protein. A D gene is named only where the DNA matches it firmly. Expanded clones are given a class, and other clones once, few, many or no size at all.

-	TRBV20-1	TRBJ2-6	many	TGCAGTGCTCGCCGCCCTGGGGCCAACGTCCTGACTTTC	CSARRPGANVLTF
TRBD1	TRBV5-1	TRBJ1-1	many	TGCGCCAGCAGCCATGGGACAGGGATGTCTGAAGCTTTCTTT	CASSHGTGMSEAFF
TRBD2	TRBV12-3/TRBV12-4	TRBJ2-1	many	TGTGCCAGCAGGTTAGCGGGAGGGAACGATGAGCAGTTCTTC	CASRLAGGNDEQFF
-	TRBV7-8	TRBJ1-1	few	TGTGCCAGCAGCTCCCGGACGGAAAACACTGAAGCTTTCTTT	CASSSRTENTEAFF
TRBD1	TRBV16	TRBJ1-6	-	TGTGCCAGCAGACGGGCCGGGACAGGGGTTAATTCACCCCTCCACTTT	CASRRAGTGVNSPLHF
-	TRBV28	TRBJ2-7	few	TGTGCCAGCAGTCTCGACACCGTTAGGGTCGAGCAGTACTTC	CASSLDTVRVEQYF
-	TRBV5-4	TRBJ1-3	-	TGTGCCAGCAGCCGTCTAAGCTCTGGAAACACCATATATTTT	CASSRLSSGNTIYF
-	TRBV7-9	TRBJ2-7	few	TGTGCCAGCAGCTCCTCCGGACCCGCCCGGTACTTC	CASSSSGPARYF
-	TRBV19	TRBJ2-1	many	TGTGCCAGTAAGGAGGGGCAATCCTACAATGAGCAGTTCTTC	CASKEGQSYNEQFF
TRBD1	TRBV5-1	TRBJ2-7	-	TGCGCCAGCAGCTTGTCCCAGGGGGCCTCACAATTC	CASSLSQGASQF
-	TRBV4-1	TRBJ2-3	-	TGCGCCAGCAGCCAAGCAATGGAGGTAGCTAGCAGGGCGCAGTATTTT	CASSQAMEVASRAQYF
-	TRBV19	TRBJ2-6	few	TGTGCCAGTAGTGTAGGGAGCGCTGGGGCCAACGTCCTGACTTTC	CASSVGSAGANVLTF
-	TRBV2	TRBJ2-1	few	TGTGCCAGCAGGCTCTCGGGGGTGTTCTCCTACAATGAGCAGTTCTTC	CASRLSGVFSYNEQFF
-	TRBV24-1	TRBJ2-3	many	TGTGCCACCAGGGCCGGGGATACGCAGTATTTT	CATRAGDTQYF
-	TRBV21-1	TRBJ2-2	few	TGTGCCAGCAGCAAATCCGAGCGGGAGGGCAATACCGGGGAGCTGTTTTTT	CASSKSEREGNTGELFF
-	TRBV20-1	TRBJ2-1	-	TGCAGTGCTTACAGGGTAGGGAATGAGCAGTTCTTC	CSAYRVGNEQFF
-	TRBV2	TRBJ1-2	many	TGTGCCAGCAGGGCCGGGGGCTATGGCTACACCTTC	CASRAGGYGYTF
-	TRBV12-3/TRBV12-4	TRBJ2-5	-	TGTGCCAGCAGTTTAGACAGGAGGGAGACCCAGTACTTC	CASSLDRRETQYF
TRBD2	TRBV7-3	TRBJ2-2	few	TGTGCCAGCAGTTCCGGGACTAGGGGGACCGGGGAGCTGTTTTTT	CASSSGTRGTGELFF
TRBD1	TRBV19	TRBJ1-5	few	TGTGCCAGTAGTAAGGGACAGGGGCGGTACAAAGCTCAGCCCCAGCATTTT	CASSKGQGRYKAQPQHF
-	TRBV4-2	TRBJ2-1	few	TGTGCCAGCAGCCAACCAGGGTTGTCGAACCACAATGAGCAGTTCTTC	CASSQPGLSNHNEQFF
TRBD2	TRBV20-1	TRBJ2-4	once	TGCAGTGCTAGAGGGCAGCGGGATAACATTCAGTACTTC	CSARGQRDNIQYF
-	TRBV3-1	TRBJ2-1	many	TGTGCCAGCAGCCGAGGGGATTACAATGAGCAGTTCTTC	CASSRGDYNEQFF
-	TRBV5-4	TRBJ2-4	many	TGTGCCAGCAGCCCAGTGTCGGGGAATGCCAAAAACATTCAGTACTTC	CASSPVSGNAKNIQYF
-	TRBV11-2	TRBJ2-5	many	TGTGCCAGCAGCCCGCTGCGAGAGACCCAGTACTTC	CASSPLRETQYF
TRBD2	TRBV30	TRBJ2-7	few	TGTGCCTGGAGCTTAAGCGGGAGGGCCTACGAGCAGTACTTC	CAWSLSGRAYEQYF
-	TRBV6-2/TRBV6-3	TRBJ1-5	few	TGTGCCAGCACTTACAATCAACGGGGGTTGGAGGGCAATCAGCCCCAGCATTTT	CASTYNQRGLEGNQPQHF
TRBD1	TRBV18	TRBJ1-1	many	TGTGCCAGCTCACCCACAGGGGGCTTAGCGGGGTTCGCTGAAGCTTTCTTT	CASSPTGGLAGFAEAFF
-	TRBV11-1	TRBJ2-1	-	TGTGCCAGCAGCTCCGCTGAGGAGGCCTCCTACAATGAGCAGTTCTTC	CASSSAEEASYNEQFF
-	TRBV7-2	TRBJ2-7	-	TGTGCCAGCAGCAACGGGTATTGGTACGAGCAGTACTTC	CASSNGYWYEQYF
-	TRBV3-1	TRBJ2-3	-	TGTGCCAGCAGCCCTACAGGGAGGAGCACAGATACGCAGTATTTT	CASSPTGRSTDTQYF
-	TRBV18	TRBJ1-2	many	TGTGCCAGCTCACCCGACGACTATGGCTACACCTTC	CASSPDDYGYTF
-	TRBV27	TRBJ2-7	many	TGTGCCAGCAGTTTAAGTGCACGGAACGGTGGGAAACACTTC	CASSLSARNGGKHF
-	TRBV19	TRBJ2-7	few	TGTGCCAGTAGTGACCCTCGGGCGGACACGAGCTCCTACGAGCAGTACTTC	CASSDPRADTSSYEQYF
-	TRBV12-3/TRBV12-4	TRBJ1-3	few	TGTGCCAGCCTCCGGGACTTTGGAAACACCATATATTTT	CASLRDFGNTIYF
-	TRBV4-3	TRBJ2-7	few	TGCGCCAGCACCTACAACCGGGGTTCCTACGAGCAGTACTTC	CASTYNRGSYEQYF
TRBD2	TRBV7-9	TRBJ2-5	many	TGTGCCAGCAGCTTAGGAGCGGGAGTGGAGACCCAGTACTTC	CASSLGAGVETQYF
TRBD1	TRBV20-1	TRBJ1-6	many	TGCAGTGCTAAACAGGGGGGCGGCCTCCACTTT	CSAKQGGGLHF
-	TRBV12-3/TRBV12-4	TRBJ2-2	-	TGTGCCAGCAGCCTACCGGGACTTTACACCGGGGAGCTGTTTTTT	CASSLPGLYTGELFF
-	TRBV7-3	TRBJ2-2	few	TGTGCCAGCAGCTACCGGGCCACGAGGACCGGGGAGCTGTTTTTT	CASSYRATRTGELFF
-	TRBV11-1	TRBJ2-7	-	TGTGCCAGCAGCCTTGGACGGGTCTACGAGCAGTACTTC	CASSLGRVYEQYF
-	TRBV6-9	TRBJ1-4	many	TGTGCCAGCACTCTGGGGGGTAATGAAAAACTGTTTTTT	CASTLGGNEKLFF
TRBD2	TRBV20-1	TRBJ2-5	-	TGCAGTGCTCGGGCGACTAGCGGCCAAGAGACCCAGTACTTC	CSARATSGQETQYF
TRBD2	TRBV5-1	TRBJ2-2	few	TGCGCCAGCAGCCCGGGGGGACTAGCGGGATCCGGGGAGCTGTTTTTT	CASSPGGLAGSGELFF
TRBD1	TRBV29-1	TRBJ1-5	-	TGCAGCGTTGTTGGGACAGGGGGAGCAAATCAGCCCCAGCATTTT	CSVVGTGGANQPQHF
TRBD2	TRBV6-2/TRBV6-3	TRBJ2-1	-	TGTGCCAGCAGTGACGGACTAGCGGGTTCCTCCTACAATGAGCAGTTCTTC	CASSDGLAGSSYNEQFF
-	TRBV10-3	TRBJ2-5	-	TGTGCCATCAGTGATGCTAGCGACCAAGAGACCCAGTACTTC	CAISDASDQETQYF
-	TRBV7-6	TRBJ1-3	few	TGTGCCAGCAGCTTAGCGCGGCAGGCTGGAAACACCATATATTTT	CASSLARQAGNTIYF
TRBD2	TRBV6-2/TRBV6-3	TRBJ2-2	few	TGTGCCAGCAGTTACATCGCGGGAGGGGCCGGGGAGCTGTTTTTT	CASSYIAGGAGELFF
-	TRBV18	TRBJ1-1	-	TGTGCCAGCTCACCAATCGGGGGAGGCATGAACACTGAAGCTTTCTTT	CASSPIGGGMNTEAFF
-	TRBV29-1	TRBJ1-2	-	TGCAGCGTTCAAGGTAGCCCCAGGGGCGCTGGCTATGGCTACACCTTC	CSVQGSPRGAGYGYTF
-	TRBV28	TRBJ2-2	many	TGTGCCAGCATGTTCCCGAACACCGGGGAGCTGTTTTTT	CASMFPNTGELFF
-	TRBV30	TRBJ2-5	-	TGTGCCTCTACCCTACAGCATCCAGCGGGAGAGACCCAGTACTTC	CASTLQHPAGETQYF
-	TRBV29-1	TRBJ2-1	-	TGCAGCGCCTCGCTACGAGGGGATGAGCAGTTCTTC	CSASLRGDEQFF
-	TRBV6-1	TRBJ1-1	-	TGTGCCAGCAGTGACCACGGTCTCCCAGGGTATGAAGCTTTCTTT	CASSDHGLPGYEAFF
TRBD2	TRBV12-3/TRBV12-4	TRBJ2-2	many	TGTGCCAGCACTAGCGGGAGCCTTCTCGGGGAGCTGTTTTTT	CASTSGSLLGELFF
-	TRBV28	TRBJ2-2	few	TGTGCCAGCGGGAGCACCGGGGAGCTGTTTTTT	CASGSTGELFF
-	TRBV7-9	TRBJ2-3	many	TGTGCCAGCAGCACATCAGATACGCAGTATTTT	CASSTSDTQYF
-	TRBV7-9	TRBJ2-7	-	TGTGCCAGCAGCCCCCTTAAGGGCATCTCCTACGAGCAGTACTTC	CASSPLKGISYEQYF